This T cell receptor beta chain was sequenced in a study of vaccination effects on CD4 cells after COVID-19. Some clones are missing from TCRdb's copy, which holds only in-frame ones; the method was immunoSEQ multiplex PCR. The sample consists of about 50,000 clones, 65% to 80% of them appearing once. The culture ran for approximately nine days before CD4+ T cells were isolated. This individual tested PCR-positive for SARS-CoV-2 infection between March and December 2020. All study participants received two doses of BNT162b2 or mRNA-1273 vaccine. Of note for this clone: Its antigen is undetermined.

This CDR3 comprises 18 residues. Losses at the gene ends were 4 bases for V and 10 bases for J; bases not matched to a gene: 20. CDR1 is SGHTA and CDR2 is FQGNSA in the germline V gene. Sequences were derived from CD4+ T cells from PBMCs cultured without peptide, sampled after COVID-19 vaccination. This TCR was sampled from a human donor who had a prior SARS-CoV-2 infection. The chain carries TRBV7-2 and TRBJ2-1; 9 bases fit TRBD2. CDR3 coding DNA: TGTGCCAGCAGCTCCCGCCGGGAGGGCGGGAGGGCCTTCGGGGAGCAGTTCTTC. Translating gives CASSSRREGGRAFGEQFF. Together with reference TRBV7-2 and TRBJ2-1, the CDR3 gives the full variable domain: GAGVSQSPSNKVTEKGKDVELRCDPISGHTALYWYRQSLGQGLEFLIYFQGNSAPDKSGLPSDRFSAERTGGSVSTLTIQRTQQEDSAVYLCASSSRREGGRAFGEQFFGPGTRLTVL.